The 8 T cell receptor beta chains reported below all come from one sample, sequenced in a study of technical replicates of blood from a few donors. The repertoire was sequenced with immunoSEQ multiplex PCR; TCRdb's copy has only in-frame clones and lacks some. Seen here are roughly 60,000 clones, 86% observed once, and the top ten hold 5.1%. The sequenced sample was PBMCs. These receptors were taken from a human donor in good health. Some clones in this sample may be carry-over from other donors' samples.

The CDR3 nucleotides are TGTGCCAGCAGCCAATTCGGGGAGGCTGAAGCTTTCTTT. Amino acid sequence: CASSQFGEAEAFF. V usage is TRBV4-2 and J usage is TRBJ1-1; D call uncertain. Per the germline V gene, CDR1 is LGHNA and CDR2 is YNFKEQ. Trimming pared 2 bases from V and 6 bases from J, leaving 10 bases between. This CDR3 is built from 13 residues.

This chain joins TRBV11-1 and TRBJ2-3; TRBD2 agrees at 8 bases. Germline trimming cut 5 bases from V and 1 base from J; bases unmatched to any gene: 5. Germline V gene lookup returns CDR1 SGHAT and CDR2 FQDESV (reference sequence). The CDR3 contains 15 residues. CDR3 amino acids: CASSTGGVRTDTQYF. The CDR3 nucleotides are TGTGCCAGCAGCACGGGGGGGGTACGCACAGATACGCAGTATTTT.

The chain is built from TRBV9 and TRBJ2-5; tentatively, D is TRBD2 (6 bases). V was cut by 4 bases and J by 3 bases, with 13 bases left in between. Per germline, CDR1 SGDLS and CDR2 YYNGEE. The CDR3 is 14 residues long. CDR3 amino acids: CASSSGTLKETQYF. The CDR3 DNA follows: TGTGCCAGCAGCTCCGGGACTTTGAAAGAGACCCAGTACTTC.

J is TRBJ1-3 and V is TRBV20-1; unclear D gene. Germline V CDR1 and CDR2: DFQATT, SNEGSKA (reference sequence). V lost 5 bases to trimming and J lost 3 bases, with 5 bases between them. The CDR3 is 11 residues long. The chain's CDR3 is CSAVLGNTIYF. The CDR3 DNA reads TGCAGTGCTGTTCTTGGAAACACCATATATTTT.

The chain is built from TRBV9 and TRBJ2-2; no definite D call. The length of the CDR3 is 15 residues. The V and J ends lost 1 base and 2 bases respectively, with 9 bases between them. The germline V gene has CDR1 SGDLS and CDR2 YYNGEE. The CDR3 sequence: CASSVSRSNTGELFF. The CDR3 DNA is TGTGCCAGCAGCGTAAGCAGGTCTAACACCGGGGAGCTGTTTTTT. The entire variable domain, with the rest obtained from reference TRBV9 and TRBJ2-2, is as follows: DSGVTQTPKHLITATGQRVTLRCSPRSGDLSVYWYQQSLDQGLQFLIQYYNGEERAKGNILERFSAQQFPDLHSELNLSSLELGDSALYFCASSVSRSNTGELFFGEGSRLTVL.

J is TRBJ1-3 and V is TRBV2; D call uncertain. Trimming took off 6 bases at V and 4 bases at J, with 13 bases between the two ends. The CDR3 sequence is 14 residues long. CDR1 and CDR2 from the germline V gene are SNHLY and FYNNEI. The CDR3 reads CASSLGGLGNTIYF. CDR3 DNA: TGTGCCAGCAGCCTCGGAGGGTTAGGAAACACCATATATTTT.

This sequence joins TRBV6-1 and TRBJ1-3, with 9 bases matching TRBD1. Germline loops: CDR1 MNHNS, CDR2 SASEGT. J gave up 5 bases and V 8 bases, and 7 bases lay outside the gene matches. The CDR3 is made up of 14 amino acids. CDR3 in DNA: TGTGCCAGCTTTACCGGGACAGGGAGAAACACCATATATTTT. Amino acids: CASFTGTGRNTIYF.

The V call is TRBV6-5, the J call TRBJ2-3, with 8 positions matching TRBD2. Germline assignment: CDR1 MNHEY and CDR2 SVGAGI. The CDR3 has 14 amino acids. J lost 11 bases, V lost 6 bases, and 13 bases had no gene match. The CDR3, as DNA: TGTGCCAGCAGGGCTAGCGGGTCGCTCCGGGGGCAGTATTTT. Translation gives CASRASGSLRGQYF.